The clone carrying this T cell receptor (beta chain) has ten or more counts. The antigen remains undetermined. TCRdb recomputed calls from the 5' RACE reads with MiXCR, one row per CDR3 protein. Of about 510,000 distinct CDR3 sequences in the sample, about 5.2% were seen once. These data belong to a study of CD8 T cells in ankylosing spondylitis. The CDR3 has 15 amino acids. Germline lookup yields CDR1 LGHNA and CDR2 YSLEER. V dropped 1 base and J dropped 1 base, with 10 bases sitting between them. The study's findings and limits: CD8+ cells made up the disease-linked clones, which were relatively rare in peripheral blood. For ankylosing spondylitis blood, a TCR beta motif of eight or nine highly homologous variants appeared characteristic.

The specimen sequenced was blood, either unsorted or a sorted T cell fraction (not recorded which). This chain connects TRBV4-3 to TRBJ1-2; D not resolved. The receptor's source is a male donor with ankylosing spondylitis. CDR3 DNA: TGCGCCAGCAGCCAAGGGACGCCTATTAACTATGGCTACACCTTC. It codes for CASSQGTPINYGYTF.